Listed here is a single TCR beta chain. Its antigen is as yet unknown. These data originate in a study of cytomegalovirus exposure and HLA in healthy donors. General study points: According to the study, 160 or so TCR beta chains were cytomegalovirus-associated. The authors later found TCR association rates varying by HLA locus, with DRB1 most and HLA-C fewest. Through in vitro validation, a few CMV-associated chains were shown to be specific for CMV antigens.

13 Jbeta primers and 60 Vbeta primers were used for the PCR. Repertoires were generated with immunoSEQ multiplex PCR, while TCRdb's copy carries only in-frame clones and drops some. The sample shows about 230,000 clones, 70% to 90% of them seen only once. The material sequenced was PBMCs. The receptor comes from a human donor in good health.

In DNA form, the CDR3 reads TGTGCCAGCAGCGGTCCCGGGACAGGGGGGCTGAAGACCCAGTACTTC. Protein sequence: CASSGPGTGGLKTQYF. The chain recombines TRBV9 with TRBJ2-5, with 11 nucleotides matching TRBD1. Germline CDR1 reads SGDLS; CDR2 reads YYNGEE. The CDR3 has 16 residues. With 3 bases clipped from V and 6 bases from J, the junction kept 10 bases outside the gene matches.